The 13 T cell receptor beta chains given below trace back to one sample, sequenced in a study of preoperative IRX-2 immunotherapy in early breast cancer. As to treatment: preoperative locoregional IRX-2 cytokine immunotherapy. Repertoires were generated with immunoSEQ multiplex PCR, while TCRdb's copy carries only in-frame clones and drops some. The table records some 99,000 clones, roughly 89% of them present only once. This specimen was tumor tissue, taken after IRX-2 immunotherapy. These receptors were collected from a human donor with breast cancer.

The chain uses TRBV5-1 and TRBJ1-4, with 11 bases fitting TRBD1. J was trimmed by 5 bases and V by 0 bases; bases with no gene match: 3. This CDR3 is built from 16 residues. CDR1 SGHRS and CDR2 YFSETQ come from the germline V gene. CDR3 sequence (DNA): TGCGCCAGCAGCTTGGCAAGGGACAGGGGGAATGAAAAACTGTTTTTT. Translated, it gives CASSLARDRGNEKLFF. Looking up the rest from reference TRBV5-1 and TRBJ1-4 gives the full variable domain: KAGVTQTPRYLIKTRGQQVTLSCSPISGHRSVSWYQQTPGQGLQFLFEYFSETQRNKGNFPGRFSGRQFSNSRSEMNVSTLELGDSALYLCASSLARDRGNEKLFFGSGTQLSVL.

This chain joins TRBV5-1 and TRBJ2-5; 8 positions match TRBD2. The length of the CDR3 is 15 residues. J was trimmed by 3 bases and V by 5 bases; bases with no gene match: 9. Germline CDR1 is SGHRS and CDR2 is YFSETQ. The CDR3 DNA is TGCGCCAGCAGTTTGACCGGGACTAGAGAAGAGACCCAGTACTTC. This encodes CASSLTGTREETQYF.

The chain uses TRBV15 and TRBJ2-2; 11 bases map to TRBD2. The CDR3 loop spans 16 amino acids. CDR1 is LNHNV and CDR2 is YYDKDF in the germline V gene (reference sequence). V trimming: 0 bases; J trimming: 5 bases; junction bases outside the gene matches: 2. The CDR3 DNA reads as TGTGCCACCAGCAGAGATCGACTAGCGGGGACCGGGGAGCTGTTTTTT. Protein product: CATSRDRLAGTGELFF.

This chain connects TRBV7-8 to TRBJ1-1; D call uncertain. Germline lookup yields CDR1 SGHVS and CDR2 FQNEAQ. The CDR3 totals 13 residues. Between the trimmed V and J ends, which lost 5 bases and 9 bases, there was a span of 16 bases. CDR3 coding DNA: TGTGCCAGCAGCGTAGGAGGCGTGGCGAAAGCTTTCTTT. Translated: CASSVGGVAKAFF.

This chain links TRBV5-1 with TRBJ2-7, with 10 bases that match TRBD1. After removal of 7 bases from V and 6 bases from J, the junction contained 10 bases not matched to a gene. CDR1 is SGHRS and CDR2 is YFSETQ in the germline V gene. CDR3 length equals 14 residues. For the CDR3, the DNA is TGCGCCAGCTCCTTGACAGGGGGCCCGATCGAGCAGTACTTC. As protein: CASSLTGGPIEQYF.

This rearrangement joins TRBV2 to TRBJ1-1; no clear D gene. From germline, CDR1 is SNHLY and CDR2 FYNNEI. The CDR3 has 14 residues. Trimming pared 6 bases from V and 5 bases from J, leaving 16 bases between. This chain's CDR3 is CASSVGGRKTEAFF. Here the CDR3 DNA reads TGTGCCAGCAGCGTAGGAGGCCGCAAGACTGAAGCTTTCTTT.

The rearrangement links TRBV23-1 to TRBJ1-2, with 7 bases that match TRBD1. TRBV23-1 is an ORF for which the function is uncertain. V gave up 6 bases and J gave up 2 bases; unmatched junction bases: 6. The CDR3 has 14 residues. CDR3 loop: CASSGIQGNYGYTF. Here the CDR3 DNA reads TGCGCCAGCAGCGGAATACAGGGGAACTATGGCTACACCTTC.

The chain couples TRBV10-1 to TRBJ2-1, with 7 bases identical to TRBD1. The CDR3 runs to 15 residues. Germline-derived CDR1 and CDR2 are WNHNN and SYGVQD (reference sequence). Unmatched junction bases numbered 8, after V lost 3 bases and J lost 6 bases. The CDR3: CASSDHRDSGNEQFF. CDR3 DNA sequence: TGCGCCAGCAGTGACCACCGGGACAGCGGCAATGAGCAGTTCTTC.

The chain carries TRBV7-7 and TRBJ1-5; D remains ambiguous. Germline V gene sequence: CDR1 SSHAT, CDR2 FNYEAQ (reference sequence). The CDR3 is 14 amino acids. Trimming took off 1 base at V and 5 bases at J, with 9 bases between the two ends. CDR3 sequence (DNA): TGTGCCAGCAGCTTAGAGGCTGGCTATCAGCCCCAGCATTTT. Translation gives CASSLEAGYQPQHF. The full variable domain, with the rest looked up from reference TRBV7-7 and TRBJ1-5, is GAGVSQSPRYKVTKRGQDVTLRCDPISSHATLYWYQQALGQGPEFLTYFNYEAQPDKSGLPSDRFSAERPEGSISTLTIQRTEQRDSAMYRCASSLEAGYQPQHFGDGTRLSIL.

V and J are TRBV30 and TRBJ2-7; 8 bases agree with TRBD1. V was pared by 4 bases and J by 1 base, with 6 bases of the junction left unmatched. Germline V CDR1 and CDR2: GTSNPN, SVGIG (reference sequence). This CDR3 spans 14 amino acids. CDR3 nucleotide sequence: TGTGCCTGGAACGACAGGGGCAGGTCCTACGAGCAGTACTTC. This gives the protein CAWNDRGRSYEQYF. Filled out from reference TRBV30 and TRBJ2-7, the complete variable domain reads SQTIHQWPATLVQPVGSPLSLECTVEGTSNPNLYWYRQAAGRGLQLLFYSVGIGQISSEVPQNLSASRPQDRQFILSSKKLLLSDSGFYLCAWNDRGRSYEQYFGPGTRLTVT.

The chain employs TRBV6-8 and TRBJ2-7; D tentatively fits TRBD1 or TRBD2 (5 bases each). The germline V gene has CDR1 MNHGY and CDR2 SAAAGT. This CDR3 has 16 amino acids. V was cut by 0 bases and J by 3 bases, with 15 bases left in between. The CDR3 loop is CASSYSHRGLNYEQYF. The CDR3 region has the DNA TGTGCCAGCAGTTACTCCCACCGGGGCCTTAACTACGAGCAGTACTTC.

The V and J genes are TRBV5-1 and TRBJ1-1; D unclear. CDR1 is SGHRS and CDR2 is YFSETQ in the germline V gene. Trimming cost V 0 bases and J 0 bases, with 9 bases left between them. This CDR3 is built from 15 residues. Written as DNA, the CDR3 is TGCGCCAGCAGCTTGGGGAGTTCTCTGAACACTGAAGCTTTCTTT. This translates into CASSLGSSLNTEAFF.

The V and J genes are TRBV18 and TRBJ2-2; D ambiguous. The ends were cut back, 3 bases at V and 0 bases at J, with 14 bases in the middle. CDR3 length equals 17 residues. Germline CDR1 and CDR2: KGHSH and LQKENI. The DNA for the CDR3 is TGTGCCAGCTCACCCCTCGGCGTGGTGACGAACACCGGGGAGCTGTTTTTT. It specifies CASSPLGVVTNTGELFF.